What follows describes a single TCR beta chain. Produced via immunoSEQ multiplex PCR; TCRdb's table is partial and in-frame only. There are 210,000 or so clones in the sample; around 84% occur only once, and 20% lies in the top ten. This entry is derived from a study of blood T cell repertoires in COVID-19. The overall study: Both acute and convalescent COVID-19 samples were obtained from the United States, Italy and Spain.

Germline V gives CDR1 SEHNR, CDR2 FQNEAQ (reference sequence). The CDR3 is 15 residues long. After removal of 5 bases from V and 7 bases from J, the junction contained 7 bases not matched to a gene. Sequencing was performed on peripheral blood. The V and J genes are TRBV7-9 and TRBJ2-2, with 10 bases fitting TRBD1. The TCR was taken from a human donor in a cohort sampled during active COVID-19. CDR3 loop: CASSPDRGRLGELFF. The CDR3 DNA reads TGTGCCAGCAGCCCAGACAGGGGGCGCCTCGGGGAGCTGTTTTTT. The variable domain in full, completed from reference TRBV7-9 and TRBJ2-2, reads DTGVSQNPRHKITKRGQNVTFRCDPISEHNRLYWYRQTLGQGPEFLTYFQNEAQLEKSRLLSDRFSAERPKGSFSTLEIQRTEQGDSAMYLCASSPDRGRLGELFFGEGSRLTVL.